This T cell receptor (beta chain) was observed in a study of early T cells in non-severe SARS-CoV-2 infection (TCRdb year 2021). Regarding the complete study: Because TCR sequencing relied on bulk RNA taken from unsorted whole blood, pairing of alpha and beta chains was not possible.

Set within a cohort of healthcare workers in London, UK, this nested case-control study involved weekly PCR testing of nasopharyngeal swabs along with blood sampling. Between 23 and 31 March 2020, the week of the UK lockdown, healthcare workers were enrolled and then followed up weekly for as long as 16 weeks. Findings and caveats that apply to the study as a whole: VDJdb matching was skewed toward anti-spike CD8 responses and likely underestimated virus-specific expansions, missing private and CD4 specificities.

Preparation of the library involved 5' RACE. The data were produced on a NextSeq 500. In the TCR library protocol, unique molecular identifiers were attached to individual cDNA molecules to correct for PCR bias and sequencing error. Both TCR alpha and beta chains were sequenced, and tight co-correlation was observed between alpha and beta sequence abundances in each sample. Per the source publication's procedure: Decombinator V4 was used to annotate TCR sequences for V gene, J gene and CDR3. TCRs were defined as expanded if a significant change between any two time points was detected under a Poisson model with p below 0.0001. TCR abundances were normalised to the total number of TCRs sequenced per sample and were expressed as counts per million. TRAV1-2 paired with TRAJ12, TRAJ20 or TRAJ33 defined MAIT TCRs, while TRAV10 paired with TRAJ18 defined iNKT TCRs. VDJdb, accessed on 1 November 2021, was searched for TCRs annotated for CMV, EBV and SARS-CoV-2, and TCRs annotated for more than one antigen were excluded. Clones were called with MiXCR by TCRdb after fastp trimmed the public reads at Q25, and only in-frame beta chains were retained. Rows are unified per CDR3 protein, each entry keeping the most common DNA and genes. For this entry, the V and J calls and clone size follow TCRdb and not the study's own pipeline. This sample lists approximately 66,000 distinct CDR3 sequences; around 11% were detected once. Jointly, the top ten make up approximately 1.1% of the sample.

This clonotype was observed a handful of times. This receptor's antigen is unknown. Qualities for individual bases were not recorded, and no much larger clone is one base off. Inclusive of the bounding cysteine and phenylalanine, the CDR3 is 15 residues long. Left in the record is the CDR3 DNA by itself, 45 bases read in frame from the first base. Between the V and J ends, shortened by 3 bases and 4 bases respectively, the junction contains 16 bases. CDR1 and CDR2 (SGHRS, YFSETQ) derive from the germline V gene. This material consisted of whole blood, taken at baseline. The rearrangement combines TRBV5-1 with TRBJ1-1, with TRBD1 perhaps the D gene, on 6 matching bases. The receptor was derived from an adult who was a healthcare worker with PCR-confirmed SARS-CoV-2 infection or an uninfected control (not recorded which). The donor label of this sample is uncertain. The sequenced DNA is TGCGCCAGCAGCTCCAACCCACAGGGATCCACTGAAGCTTTCTTT. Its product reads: CASSSNPQGSTEAFF.